This entry lists 9 T cell receptor beta chains sequenced from one sample in a study of blood T cell repertoires in COVID-19. Profiling relied on immunoSEQ multiplex PCR, and the TCRdb table lists in-frame clones only, not all of them. The sample shows tens of thousands of clones, roughly four fifths of them seen only once. Source material: peripheral blood. Source of these receptors: a man in his sixties with acute or convalescent COVID-19.

The chain uses TRBV24-1 and TRBJ2-2; TRBD1 matches at 9 bases. This CDR3 region has 15 residues. J lost 8 bases, V lost 5 bases, and 8 bases had no gene match. CDR1 is KGHDR, CDR2 SFDVKD, per germline. CDR3 residues: CATSARDREGGELFF. The CDR3 bases are TGTGCCACCAGTGCCCGGGACAGGGAAGGAGGGGAGCTGTTTTTT.

The rearrangement uses TRBV5-1 and TRBJ1-1; the D gene is possibly TRBD1 (5 bases). From germline, CDR1 is SGHRS and CDR2 YFSETQ. The V and J ends lost 1 base and 1 base respectively, with 11 bases between them. The CDR3 length is 15 residues. The CDR3 is CASSLRAGSNTEAFF. The CDR3 bases are TGCGCCAGCAGCTTGAGGGCAGGGTCGAACACTGAAGCTTTCTTT.

This clone was seen a handful of times. J is TRBJ1-2 and V is TRBV7-2, with 9 bases aligning to TRBD1. The CDR3 runs to 17 residues. CDR1 is SGHTA and CDR2 is FQGNSA in the germline V gene. The J segment lost 4 bases and the V segment lost 1 base, leaving 10 bases of the junction unmatched. CDR3 loop: CASSLVDGWGQGYGYTF. The CDR3 nucleotides are TGTGCCAGCAGCTTAGTAGATGGTTGGGGACAGGGCTATGGCTACACCTTC. Full variable domain (rest looked up from reference TRBV7-2 and TRBJ1-2): GAGVSQSPSNKVTEKGKDVELRCDPISGHTALYWYRQSLGQGLEFLIYFQGNSAPDKSGLPSDRFSAERTGGSVSTLTIQRTQQEDSAVYLCASSLVDGWGQGYGYTFGSGTRLTVV.

The rearrangement joins TRBV6-6 to TRBJ2-2, with a tentative D call TRBD1 (6 bases). CDR1 MNHNY and CDR2 SVGAGI come from the germline V gene (reference sequence). Trimming removed 4 bases at V and 5 bases at J, with 11 bases between. This CDR3 spans 14 amino acids. CDR3 region: CASSSTGITGELFF. The CDR3 DNA sequence: TGTGCCAGCAGTTCTACAGGGATAACCGGGGAGCTGTTTTTT.

The sample holds one count of this clone. One end of the junction is discordant with germline, which a read error may explain. The same CDR3 can be traced to other DNA sequences in this sample. This CDR3 reads CASSLNLGGIYGYTF. DNA for the CDR3: TGTGCCAGTAGCTTAAACTTGGGCGGGATCTATGGCTACACCTTC. The chain links TRBV5-4 to TRBJ1-2, with D unclear. Germline CDR1 reads SGHNT; CDR2 reads YYREEE (reference sequence). CDR3 length: 15 amino acids. Filled out from reference TRBV5-4 and TRBJ1-2, the complete variable domain reads ETGVTQSPTHLIKTRGQQVTLRCSSQSGHNTVSWYQQALGQGPQFIFQYYREEENGRGNFPPRFSGLQFPNYSSELNVNALELDDSALYLCASSLNLGGIYGYTFGSGTRLTVV.

V and J are TRBV29-1 and TRBJ2-7; the D gene is possibly TRBD2 (6 bases). This CDR3 comprises 13 residues. V lost 2 bases and J lost 2, with 10 bases in between. Per the germline V gene, CDR1 is SQVTM and CDR2 is ANQGSEA. CDR3 in amino acids: CSVERGGPYEQYF. CDR3 DNA: TGCAGCGTTGAACGGGGAGGCCCCTACGAGCAGTACTTC.

CDR3 protein: CASSYSSSSGNQPQHF. CDR3 DNA: TGTGCCAGCAGTTACTCATCTAGTAGTGGCAATCAGCCCCAGCATTTT. V and J are TRBV6-5 and TRBJ1-5, with unresolved D. Germline assignment: CDR1 MNHEY and CDR2 SVGAGI. Deletions cut 0 bases from V and 2 bases from J, with 11 bases between. The length of the CDR3 is 16 residues.

This clone occurred a few times. The chain employs TRBV6-6 and TRBJ2-7; D remains unclear. Trimming removed 2 bases at V and 9 bases at J, with 17 bases between. Looked up from germline, CDR1 is MNHNY and CDR2 is SVGAGI (reference sequence). There are 14 residues in the CDR3. CDR3 nucleotides: TGTGCCAGCAGTTACACTATAGCCGGTCTCGTGCAGTACTTC. Its protein is CASSYTIAGLVQYF.

CDR3 region: CAWSVKGGTDTQYF. CDR3 DNA: TGTGCCTGGAGTGTAAAAGGGGGAACAGATACGCAGTATTTT. The chain links TRBV30 to TRBJ2-3, with a tentative D call TRBD1 (6 bases). V was clipped by 0 bases and J by 3 bases, with 10 bases between them. The CDR3 loop spans 14 amino acids. Germline-derived CDR1 and CDR2 are GTSNPN and SVGIG (reference sequence).